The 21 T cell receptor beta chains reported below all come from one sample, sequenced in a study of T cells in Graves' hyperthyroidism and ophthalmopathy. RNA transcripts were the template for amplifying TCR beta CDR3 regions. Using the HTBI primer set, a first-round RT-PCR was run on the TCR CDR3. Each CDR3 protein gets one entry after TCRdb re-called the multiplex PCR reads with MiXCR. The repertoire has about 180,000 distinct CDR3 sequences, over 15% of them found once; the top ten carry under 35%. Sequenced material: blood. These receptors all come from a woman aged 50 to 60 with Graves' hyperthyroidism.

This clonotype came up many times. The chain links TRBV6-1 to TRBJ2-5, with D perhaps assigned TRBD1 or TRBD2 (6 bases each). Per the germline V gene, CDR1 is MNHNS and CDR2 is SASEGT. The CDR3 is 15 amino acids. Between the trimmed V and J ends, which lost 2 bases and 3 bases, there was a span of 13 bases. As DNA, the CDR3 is TGTGCCAGCAGTGAATGGGGGCCGGGGGAAGAGACCCAGTACTTC. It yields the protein CASSEWGPGEETQYF.

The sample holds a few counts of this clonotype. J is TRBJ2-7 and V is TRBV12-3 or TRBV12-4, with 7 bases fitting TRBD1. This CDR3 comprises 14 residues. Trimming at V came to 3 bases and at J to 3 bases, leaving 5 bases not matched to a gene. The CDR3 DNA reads TGTGCCAGCAGTTTTACCGGGACAGTCTACGAGCAGTACTTC. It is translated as CASSFTGTVYEQYF.

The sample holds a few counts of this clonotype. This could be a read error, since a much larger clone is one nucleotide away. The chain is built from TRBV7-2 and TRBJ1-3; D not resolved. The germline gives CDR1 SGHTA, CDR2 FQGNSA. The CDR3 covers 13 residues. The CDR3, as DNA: TGTGCCAGCAGCTTCATCTCTGGAAGCACCATATATTTT. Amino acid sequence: CASSFISGSTIYF.

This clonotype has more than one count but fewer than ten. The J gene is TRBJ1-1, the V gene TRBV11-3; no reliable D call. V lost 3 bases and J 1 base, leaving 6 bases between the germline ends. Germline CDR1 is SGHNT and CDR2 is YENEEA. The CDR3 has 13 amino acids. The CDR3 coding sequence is TGTGCCAGCAGCTTCGGGTGGAACACTGAAGCTTTCTTT. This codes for CASSFGWNTEAFF.

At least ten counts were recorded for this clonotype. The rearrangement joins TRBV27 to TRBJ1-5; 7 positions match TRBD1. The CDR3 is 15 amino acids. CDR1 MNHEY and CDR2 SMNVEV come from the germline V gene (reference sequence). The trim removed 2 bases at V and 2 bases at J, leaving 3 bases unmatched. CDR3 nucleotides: TGTGCCAGCAGTTTAAGAGGGGGCGGCAATCAGCCCCAGCATTTT. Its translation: CASSLRGGGNQPQHF.

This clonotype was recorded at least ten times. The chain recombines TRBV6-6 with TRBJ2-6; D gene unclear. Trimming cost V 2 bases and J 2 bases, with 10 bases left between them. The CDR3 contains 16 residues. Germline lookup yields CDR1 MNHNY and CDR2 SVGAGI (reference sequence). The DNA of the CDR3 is TGTGCCAGCAGTTACAGTACACAGACTGGGGCCAACGTCCTGACTTTC. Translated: CASSYSTQTGANVLTF.

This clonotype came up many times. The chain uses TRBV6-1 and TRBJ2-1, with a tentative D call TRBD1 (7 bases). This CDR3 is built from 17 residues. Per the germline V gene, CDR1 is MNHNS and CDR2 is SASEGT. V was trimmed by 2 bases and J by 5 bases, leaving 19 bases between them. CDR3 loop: CASSEFRGAGGNNEQFF. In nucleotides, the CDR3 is TGTGCCAGCAGTGAATTCAGGGGGGCAGGGGGTAACAATGAGCAGTTCTTC.

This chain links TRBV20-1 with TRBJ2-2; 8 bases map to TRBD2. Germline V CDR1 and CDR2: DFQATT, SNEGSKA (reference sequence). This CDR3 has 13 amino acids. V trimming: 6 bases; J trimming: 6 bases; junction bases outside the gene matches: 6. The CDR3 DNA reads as TGCAGTGCCCGGGAGGGGCGCGCCGGGGAGCTGTTTTTT. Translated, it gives CSAREGRAGELFF.

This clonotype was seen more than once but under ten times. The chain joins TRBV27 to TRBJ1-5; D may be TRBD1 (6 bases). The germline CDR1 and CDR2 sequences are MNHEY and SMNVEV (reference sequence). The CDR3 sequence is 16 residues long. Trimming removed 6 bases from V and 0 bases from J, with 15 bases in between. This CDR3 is CASRSGQLNSNQPQHF. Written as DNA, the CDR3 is TGTGCCAGCAGGAGTGGACAGCTTAATAGCAATCAGCCCCAGCATTTT.

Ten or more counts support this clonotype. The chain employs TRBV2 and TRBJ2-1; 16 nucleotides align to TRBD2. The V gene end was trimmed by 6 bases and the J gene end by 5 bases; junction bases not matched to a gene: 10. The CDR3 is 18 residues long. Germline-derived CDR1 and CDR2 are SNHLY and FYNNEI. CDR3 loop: CASREGLAGGLADNEQFF. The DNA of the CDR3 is TGTGCCAGCAGAGAGGGACTAGCGGGGGGGTTAGCGGACAATGAGCAGTTCTTC.

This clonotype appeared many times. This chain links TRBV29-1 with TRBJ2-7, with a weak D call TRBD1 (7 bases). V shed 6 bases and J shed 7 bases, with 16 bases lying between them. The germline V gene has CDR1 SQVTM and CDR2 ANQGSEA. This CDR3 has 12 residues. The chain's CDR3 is CSVTGPGGEQYF. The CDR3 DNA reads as TGCAGCGTGACAGGGCCCGGGGGAGAGCAGTACTTC.

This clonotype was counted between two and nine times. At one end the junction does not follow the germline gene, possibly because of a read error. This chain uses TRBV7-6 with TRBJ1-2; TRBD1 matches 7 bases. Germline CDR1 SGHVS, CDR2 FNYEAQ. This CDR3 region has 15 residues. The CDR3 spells CASSPRDSTNCGYTF. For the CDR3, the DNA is TGTGCCAGCAGCCCCCGGGACAGCACTAACTGTGGCTACACCTTC.

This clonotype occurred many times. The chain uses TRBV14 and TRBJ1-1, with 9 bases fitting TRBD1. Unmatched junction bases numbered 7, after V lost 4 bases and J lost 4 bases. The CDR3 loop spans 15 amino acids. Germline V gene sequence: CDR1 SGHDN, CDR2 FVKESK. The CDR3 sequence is CASSRTGTGITEAFF. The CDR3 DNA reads TGTGCCAGCAGCCGGACCGGGACAGGGATCACTGAAGCTTTCTTT.

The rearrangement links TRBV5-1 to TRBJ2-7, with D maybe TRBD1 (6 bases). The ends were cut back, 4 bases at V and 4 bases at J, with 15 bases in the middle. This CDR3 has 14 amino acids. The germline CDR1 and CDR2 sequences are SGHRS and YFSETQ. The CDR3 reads CASSNDRRVYEQYF. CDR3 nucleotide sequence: TGCGCCAGCAGCAACGACAGGCGGGTATACGAGCAGTACTTC.

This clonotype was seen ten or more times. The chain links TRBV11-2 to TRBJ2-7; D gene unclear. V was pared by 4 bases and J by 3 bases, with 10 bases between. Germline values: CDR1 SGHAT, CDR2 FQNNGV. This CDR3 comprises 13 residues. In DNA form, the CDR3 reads TGTGCCAGCAGCTCATACAACAACTACGAGCAGTACTTC. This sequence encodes CASSSYNNYEQYF. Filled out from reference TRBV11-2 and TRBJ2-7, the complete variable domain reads EAGVAQSPRYKIIEKRQSVAFWCNPISGHATLYWYQQILGQGPKLLIQFQNNGVVDDSQLPKDRFSAERLKGVDSTLKIQPAKLEDSAVYLCASSSYNNYEQYFGPGTRLTVT.

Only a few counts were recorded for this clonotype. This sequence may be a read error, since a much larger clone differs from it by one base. CDR3 sequence: CASSARQGKQHF. CDR3 nucleotides: TGTGCCAGCAGCGCCCGACAGGGAAAGCAGCACTTC. The chain links TRBV9 to TRBJ2-7; 7 nucleotides line up with TRBD1. Germline V CDR1 and CDR2: SGDLS, YYNGEE. This CDR3 is 12 amino acids long.

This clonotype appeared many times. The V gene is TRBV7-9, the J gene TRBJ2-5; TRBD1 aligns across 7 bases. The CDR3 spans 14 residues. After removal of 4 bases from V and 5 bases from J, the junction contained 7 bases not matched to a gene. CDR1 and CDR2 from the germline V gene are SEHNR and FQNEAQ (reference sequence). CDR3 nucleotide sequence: TGTGCCAGCAGCTCGACAGGGCCGGGGGAGACCCAGTACTTC. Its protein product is CASSSTGPGETQYF.

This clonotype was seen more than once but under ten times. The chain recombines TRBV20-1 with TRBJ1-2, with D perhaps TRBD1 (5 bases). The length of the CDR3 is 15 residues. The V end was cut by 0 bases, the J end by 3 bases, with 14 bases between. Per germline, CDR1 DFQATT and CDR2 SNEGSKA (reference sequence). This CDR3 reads CSARDLGGVDYGYTF. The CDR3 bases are TGCAGTGCTAGAGATCTTGGAGGGGTTGACTATGGCTACACCTTC.

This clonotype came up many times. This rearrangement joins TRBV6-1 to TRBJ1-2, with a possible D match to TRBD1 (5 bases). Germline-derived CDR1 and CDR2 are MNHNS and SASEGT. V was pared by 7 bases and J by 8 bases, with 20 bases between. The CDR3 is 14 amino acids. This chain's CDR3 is CASMAGFGGEGYTF. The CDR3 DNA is TGTGCCAGCATGGCCGGTTTCGGGGGAGAAGGCTACACCTTC.

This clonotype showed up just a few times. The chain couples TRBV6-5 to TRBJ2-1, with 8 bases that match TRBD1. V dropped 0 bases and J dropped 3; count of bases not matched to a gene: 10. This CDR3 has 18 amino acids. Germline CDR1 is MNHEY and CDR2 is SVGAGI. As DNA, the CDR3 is TGTGCCAGCAGTTACTCGCCTCAGCAGGGGGCCCTCTACAATGAGCAGTTCTTC. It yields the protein CASSYSPQQGALYNEQFF.

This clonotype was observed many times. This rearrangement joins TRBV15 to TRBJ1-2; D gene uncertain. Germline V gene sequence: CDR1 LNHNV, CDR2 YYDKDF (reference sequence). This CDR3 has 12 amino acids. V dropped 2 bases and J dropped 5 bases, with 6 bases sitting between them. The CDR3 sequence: CATSRTGYGYTF. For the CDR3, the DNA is TGTGCCACCAGCAGAACCGGGTATGGCTACACCTTC. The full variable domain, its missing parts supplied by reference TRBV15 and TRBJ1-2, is DAMVIQNPRYQVTQFGKPVTLSCSQTLNHNVMYWYQQKSSQAPKLLFHYYDKDFNNEADTPDNFQSRRPNTSFCFLDIRSPGLGDTAMYLCATSRTGYGYTFGSGTRLTVV.